The clone carrying this T cell receptor beta chain showed up many times. The antigen is undetermined. This CDR3 contains 15 residues. The germline gives CDR1 SGHAT, CDR2 FQNNGV. Trimming at V came to 5 bases and at J to 3 bases, leaving 9 bases not matched to a gene. The investigators amplified TCR beta CDR3 regions from RNA transcripts. HTBI primers were employed in a first-round RT-PCR of the TCR CDR3. TCRdb recomputed calls from the multiplex PCR reads with MiXCR, one row per CDR3 protein. This sample yields about half a million distinct CDR3 sequences, of which less than 25% are seen a single time; more than 20% belongs to the top ten. The sample is drawn from a study of T cells in Graves' hyperthyroidism and ophthalmopathy. Study-level findings and limits: The model made its ophthalmopathy prediction, and onset followed a median approximately six months later. Ophthalmopathy and stable hyperthyroidism were told apart by a 13 V-J model.

Each patient was aged 18 to 65 and had newly diagnosed hyperthyroidism of under 2 months' duration. The sample taken for sequencing was blood. This receptor was obtained from a man aged 18 to 29 with Graves' hyperthyroidism. The chain is built from TRBV11-2 and TRBJ2-5, with TRBD2 identical over 7 bases. CDR3 amino acids: CASSQSLGGEETQYF. In DNA, the CDR3 is TGTGCCAGCAGCCAGTCCCTGGGAGGGGAAGAGACCCAGTACTTC.